This TCR beta chain was sequenced during a study of human T cells and chemical hapten exposure. As for the study in general: Sensitization used 2% DPC on roughly 2 cm by roughly 2 cm upper inner arm skin. The study's findings and limits: After DPC sensitization, TCRs above 1 in 1000 frequency showed no change.

This clonotype was counted ten times or more. Its antigen is not known. Indicated time point: pre-sensitization, week 0. Treatment defined: therapeutic diphenylcyclopropenone sensitization with weekly scalp DPC. The starting material, unfractionated whole blood, was used for total RNA extraction. Unique molecular identifiers were attached to individual cDNA molecules during library preparation. TCRdb reanalysed the RACE reads using MiXCR and keeps one entry per CDR3 protein. The table records around 350,000 distinct CDR3 sequences, over 5% of them present only once. The germline V gene encodes CDR1 MNHEY and CDR2 SVGEGT. The CDR3 spans 13 residues. Trimming removed 6 bases from V and 5 bases from J; junction bases left unmatched: 6.

This sample comprised whole blood, obtained in connection with sensitization to the hapten diphenylcyclopropenone (DPC). The chain employs TRBV6-2 or TRBV6-3 and TRBJ2-7, with 8 bases fitting TRBD1. The source is a woman aged 18-30 years with alopecia areata. Some clones in this sample may be carry-over from other donors' samples. As DNA, the CDR3 is TGTGCCAGCAGAGGACAGGGCCCGGACGAGCAGTACTTC. It is translated as CASRGQGPDEQYF.